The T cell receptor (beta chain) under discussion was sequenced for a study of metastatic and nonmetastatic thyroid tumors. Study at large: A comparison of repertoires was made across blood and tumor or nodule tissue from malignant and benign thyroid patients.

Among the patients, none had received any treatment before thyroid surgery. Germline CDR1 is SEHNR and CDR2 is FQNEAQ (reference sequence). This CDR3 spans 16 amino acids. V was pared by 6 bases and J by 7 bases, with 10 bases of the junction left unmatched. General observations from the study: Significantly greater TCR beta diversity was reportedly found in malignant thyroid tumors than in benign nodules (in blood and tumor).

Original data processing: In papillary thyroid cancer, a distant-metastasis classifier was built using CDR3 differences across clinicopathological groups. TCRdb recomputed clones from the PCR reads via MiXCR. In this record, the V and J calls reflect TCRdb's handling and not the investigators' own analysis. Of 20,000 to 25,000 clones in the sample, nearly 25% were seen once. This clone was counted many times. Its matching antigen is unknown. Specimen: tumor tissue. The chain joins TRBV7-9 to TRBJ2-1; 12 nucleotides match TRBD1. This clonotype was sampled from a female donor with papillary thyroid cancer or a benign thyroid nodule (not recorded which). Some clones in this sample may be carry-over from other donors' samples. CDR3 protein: CASRPGTGGAWNEQFF. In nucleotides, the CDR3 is TGTGCCAGCAGACCCGGGACAGGGGGCGCATGGAATGAGCAGTTCTTC. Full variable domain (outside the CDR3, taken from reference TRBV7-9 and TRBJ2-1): DTGVSQNPRHKITKRGQNVTFRCDPISEHNRLYWYRQTLGQGPEFLTYFQNEAQLEKSRLLSDRFSAERPKGSFSTLEIQRTEQGDSAMYLCASRPGTGGAWNEQFFGPGTRLTVL.